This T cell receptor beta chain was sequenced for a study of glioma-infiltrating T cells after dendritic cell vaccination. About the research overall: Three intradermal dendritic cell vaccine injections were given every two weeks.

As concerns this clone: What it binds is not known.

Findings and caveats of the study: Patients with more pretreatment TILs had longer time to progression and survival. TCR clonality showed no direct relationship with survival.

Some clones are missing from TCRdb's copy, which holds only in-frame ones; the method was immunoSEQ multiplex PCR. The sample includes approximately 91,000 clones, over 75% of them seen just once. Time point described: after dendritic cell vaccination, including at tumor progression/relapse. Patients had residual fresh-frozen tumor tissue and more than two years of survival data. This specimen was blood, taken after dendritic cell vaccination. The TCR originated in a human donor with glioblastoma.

The CDR3 spells CASKGTGVYEGYTF. The CDR3 nucleotides are TGTGCCAGCAAAGGGACAGGGGTCTATGAGGGCTACACCTTC. The chain combines TRBV2 with TRBJ1-2, with 10 nucleotides matching TRBD1. The J segment lost 8 bases and the V segment lost 7 bases, leaving 10 bases of the junction unmatched. CDR1 SNHLY and CDR2 FYNNEI come from the germline V gene. The CDR3 consists of 14 residues. Filled out from reference TRBV2 and TRBJ1-2, the complete variable domain reads EPEVTQTPSHQVTQMGQEVILRCVPISNHLYFYWYRQILGQKVEFLVSFYNNEISEKSEIFDDQFSVERPDGSNFTLKIRSTKLEDSAMYFCASKGTGVYEGYTFGSGTRLTVV.